These T cell receptor beta chains were read from a single sample in a study of blood T cell repertoires in COVID-19. Using immunoSEQ multiplex PCR, the repertoire was profiled, and TCRdb retains in-frame clones only, with some absent. This sample has about 180,000 clones, with approximately 83% found just once. Sequencing input: peripheral blood. These receptors were obtained from a middle-aged woman with COVID-19, enrolled during active disease. Each CDR3 is given with its conserved first and last residue. D genes are given only for firm matches. Not every row has a clone size; where given, it reads once, few, many or a size class.

cdr3_nt cdr3_aa j_call clone_size d_call v_call
TGTGCCAGCAGCCCGCAATGCGCAGGTCGAGCAACTAATGAAAAACTGTTTTTT CASSPQCAGRATNEKLFF TRBJ1-4 . . TRBV11-3
TGTGCCAGCAGTTTAAGCGGTAATTCCTACACCTTC CASSLSGNSYTF TRBJ1-2 . . TRBV27
TGCGCCAGCAGCCTGCATCCGGGTTCCTCCTCCTACGAGCAGTACTTC CASSLHPGSSSYEQYF TRBJ2-7 . . TRBV5-1
TGTGCCAGCAGTGAGCAAGGGACACCTTATCAGCCCCAGCATTTT CASSEQGTPYQPQHF TRBJ1-5 . . TRBV27
TGTGCCAGCAGCTTGGGCGGGCAAGAGACCCAGTACTTC CASSLGGQETQYF TRBJ2-5 . . TRBV11-3
TGTGCCAGCAGCTTCGCGGGGCAGAGGAACACTGAAGCTTTCTTT CASSFAGQRNTEAFF TRBJ1-1 . . TRBV7-9
TGTGCCAGCAGCAACAGGGGCATGAACACTGAAGCTTTCTTT CASSNRGMNTEAFF TRBJ1-1 . TRBD1 TRBV7-2
TGTGCCACCAGCAGAGATTCTACGGTTGCCCATGGCTACACCTTC CATSRDSTVAHGYTF TRBJ1-2 . . TRBV15
TGCAGCGTTGCTAGCGGGGGGGCCACAGATACGCAGTATTTT CSVASGGATDTQYF TRBJ2-3 . TRBD2 TRBV29-1
TGCGCCAGCAGCTTGTTCCAGGGGTCATACGAGCAGTACTTC CASSLFQGSYEQYF TRBJ2-7 . . TRBV5-1
TGCAGCGTTGTCTTCGGACAGTTAAGCAATCAGCCCCAGCATTTT CSVVFGQLSNQPQHF TRBJ1-5 . . TRBV29-1
TGTGCCAGCAGCTTAACGAGGGTAGGAGGGGATCAGCCCCAGCATTTT CASSLTRVGGDQPQHF TRBJ1-5 . . TRBV7-3
TGTGCCAGCAGTTTCGGGGGGTATAGCAATCAGCCCCAGCATTTT CASSFGGYSNQPQHF TRBJ1-5 . . TRBV27
TGCGCCAGCAGCCCCACTAGCGGAAATATAGAGACCCAGTACTTC CASSPTSGNIETQYF TRBJ2-5 . TRBD2 TRBV5-1
TGTGCCAGCAAGGCCGGACAGCTAGCTAACTATGGCTACACCTTC CASKAGQLANYGYTF TRBJ1-2 few . TRBV6-5
TGCGCCAGCAGCGATCATAAGGGGATTTCAGGTGGCGGTGGCTACACCTTC CASSDHKGISGGGGYTF TRBJ1-2 . . TRBV5-1
TGTGCCAGTATGGTCGGGAACACTGAAGCTTTCTTT CASMVGNTEAFF TRBJ1-1 few . TRBV19
TGTGCCAGCAGCCCGAGCAGGAGCACAGATACGCAGTATTTT CASSPSRSTDTQYF TRBJ2-3 . . TRBV3-1/TRBV3-2
TGCAGTGCTCTTAATGAAAAACTGTTTTTT CSALNEKLFF TRBJ1-4 . . TRBV20-1
TGTGCCAGCAGCTTGGTCCAGGGGGCTCTTCGCTCAGATACGCAGTATTTT CASSLVQGALRSDTQYF TRBJ2-3 . TRBD1 TRBV5-4
TGCGCCAGCAGCCCCTTCGACAGGGGGGGGACTGAAGCTTTCTTT CASSPFDRGGTEAFF TRBJ1-1 . TRBD1 TRBV5-1
TGTGCCAGCAGGACCCCTGGGCTAGCGAACAATGAGCAGTTCTTC CASRTPGLANNEQFF TRBJ2-1 . . TRBV28
TGTGCCAGCAGTTCTAGCAAACAGGGCTGGAGTAACACTGAAGCTTTCTTT CASSSSKQGWSNTEAFF TRBJ1-1 . . TRBV28
TGTGCCAGCAGCCCTTCTAGCGGGAGTTTTGCCGAGCAGTACTTC CASSPSSGSFAEQYF TRBJ2-7 . TRBD2 TRBV5-4
TGTGCCACCAGCTGGGGGCAGGGGAGGGACGAGCAGTACTTC CATSWGQGRDEQYF TRBJ2-7 . . TRBV24-1
TGTGCCAGCAGTGACAGGACAGGATATCAGCCCCAGCATTTT CASSDRTGYQPQHF TRBJ1-5 . TRBD1 TRBV28
TGCAGCGCTATATTCCCGCAGGGGGAGCAGTACTTC CSAIFPQGEQYF TRBJ2-7 . . TRBV29-1
TGCAGCGTCCGCCCGCGGGGAGGCAACACTGAAGCTTTCTTT CSVRPRGGNTEAFF TRBJ1-1 . . TRBV29-1
TGTGCCAGCAGCTTGGGAGTGGGGGCGAACAATGAGCAGTTCTTC CASSLGVGANNEQFF TRBJ2-1 . . TRBV5-4
TGCAGCGTTGATGACATTATCTACAATGAGCAGTTCTTC CSVDDIIYNEQFF TRBJ2-1 . . TRBV29-1
TGTGCCAGCAGCCACAATGGACAGGGACTATCCTACAATGAGCAGTTCTTC CASSHNGQGLSYNEQFF TRBJ2-1 . . TRBV7-9
TGTGCCAGCAGCGTAGCGGATGAGCAGTTCTTC CASSVADEQFF TRBJ2-1 . . TRBV9
TGCGCCAGCAGCTTTGGGGGACAGGGGGCAACTAATGAAAAACTGTTTTTT CASSFGGQGATNEKLFF TRBJ1-4 . TRBD1 TRBV5-1